The text below deals with one T cell receptor beta chain. The antigen is not known. The protocol was immunoSEQ multiplex PCR, while the TCRdb copy is restricted to in-frame clones and leaves out a portion. The sample includes 9,000 to 10,000 clones, about 90% seen only once; the top ten take over 7.5%. The data originate from a study of PD-1 blockade in classical Hodgkin lymphoma. The germline gives CDR1 MNHEY, CDR2 SMNVEV (reference sequence). Germline trimming cut 3 bases from V and 7 bases from J; bases unmatched to any gene: 8. This CDR3 is built from 15 residues. Documented time point: newly diagnosed, previously untreated cHL patient sample. The authors enriched CD8+ T cells from thawed PBMCs via magnetic negative selection. Serving as comparison were PBMCs from newly diagnosed, untreated classical Hodgkin lymphoma, which were sequenced alongside the relapsed/refractory trial patients. Overall study results and limits: Nothing has yet pinned down what causes the repertoire differences, possibly disease activity or prior therapy. Reported baseline diversity: healthy donors highest, relapsed/refractory patients lowest.

The TCR originated in a human donor with classical Hodgkin lymphoma. The sample was CD8+ T cells from blood. This rearrangement joins TRBV27 to TRBJ2-2; 7 bases align to TRBD2. The chain's CDR3 is CASSFSAGAGGELFF. In nucleotides, the CDR3 is TGTGCCAGCAGTTTTTCGGCGGGAGCGGGCGGGGAGCTGTTTTTT.